A selection of T cell receptor beta chains follows, all from one sample in a study of response to subunit inactivated influenza vaccine. TCRdb processed the RT-PCR reads anew with MiXCR; each CDR3 protein has one entry. The sample has 530,000 or so distinct CDR3 sequences, about 12% seen once. The sample here was PBMCs from blood, taken on the day of vaccination. All receptors come from a man aged 50-59 years who received an inactivated influenza vaccine. The CDR3 runs from the conserved cysteine through the conserved F or W. D genes are given only for firm matches. The size field is filled for only some rows; it gives once, few, many or a size class.

D gene,J gene,clone size,V gene,CDR3 protein,CDR3 DNA
TRBD2,TRBJ2-7,NA,TRBV7-8,CASSLNWASGTPTMGEQYF,TGTGCCAGCAGCTTAAACTGGGCTAGCGGTACCCCTACGATGGGGGAGCAGTACTTC
TRBD1,TRBJ2-7,many,TRBV5-1,CASSFGTGYGEQYF,TGCGCCAGCAGCTTCGGGACAGGGTATGGTGAGCAGTACTTC
NA,TRBJ2-7,NA,TRBV29-1,CSERGYEQYF,TGCAGCGAACGGGGCTACGAGCAGTACTTC
TRBD1,TRBJ2-1,few,TRBV7-2,CASSYGTGDNEQFF,TGTGCCAGCAGCTACGGGACAGGGGACAATGAGCAGTTCTTC
TRBD1,TRBJ2-3,many,TRBV7-7,CASSPGGGDTQYF,TGTGCTAGCAGCCCAGGGGGCGGAGATACGCAGTATTTT
NA,TRBJ2-4,NA,TRBV7-8,CASSLFGGGYIQYF,TGTGCCAGCAGCTTATTTGGGGGGGGCTACATTCAGTACTTC
TRBD1,TRBJ1-2,NA,TRBV28,CASRPGQGYGYTF,TGTGCCAGCAGACCTGGACAGGGTTATGGCTACACCTTC
TRBD2,TRBJ2-1,few,TRBV4-2,CASSQLAGVAHEQFF,TGTGCCAGCAGCCAGCTAGCGGGAGTTGCCCATGAGCAGTTCTTC
NA,TRBJ1-1,many,TRBV5-6,CASSLGFLEANTEAFF,TGTGCCAGCAGCTTGGGGTTCTTGGAGGCGAACACTGAAGCTTTCTTT
NA,TRBJ2-7,NA,TRBV3-1,CASSQENRDYEQYF,TGTGCCAGCAGCCAAGAAAACAGAGACTACGAGCAGTACTTC
TRBD1,TRBJ2-7,few,TRBV29-1,CSVEGWTGGPYEQYF,TGCAGCGTTGAAGGCTGGACAGGGGGCCCCTACGAGCAGTACTTC
TRBD1,TRBJ2-5,NA,TRBV7-2,CASSSPDREPRETQYF,TGTGCCAGCAGTTCTCCAGACAGGGAACCACGAGAGACCCAGTACTTC
NA,TRBJ2-1,few,TRBV12-3/TRBV12-4,CASSPDFLSYNEQFF,TGTGCCAGCAGTCCCGACTTCCTTTCCTACAATGAGCAGTTCTTC
TRBD1,TRBJ2-3,few,TRBV28,CASSSPAPDRGMYDTQYF,TGTGCCAGCAGTTCACCAGCCCCGGACAGGGGAATGTATGATACGCAGTATTTT
TRBD2,TRBJ2-1,NA,TRBV23-1,CASSYISGRAHNEQFF,TGCGCCAGCAGTTATATTAGCGGGAGGGCCCACAATGAGCAGTTCTTC
NA,TRBJ2-1,many,TRBV4-3,CASSQYGRINEQFF,TGCGCCAGCAGCCAATACGGTAGAATCAATGAGCAGTTCTTC
TRBD2,TRBJ2-7,NA,TRBV20-1,CSARTSRAYEQYF,TGCAGTGCGAGGACTAGCAGAGCCTACGAGCAGTACTTC
NA,TRBJ2-1,many,TRBV7-9,CASSLALGGPYNEQFF,TGTGCCAGCAGCTTAGCGCTCGGGGGGCCTTACAATGAGCAGTTCTTC
NA,TRBJ2-1,few,TRBV30,CAWSVVGHEQFF,TGTGCCTGGAGTGTAGTCGGGCATGAGCAGTTCTTC
NA,TRBJ1-6,NA,TRBV12-3/TRBV12-4,CASSWRSSYNSPLHF,TGTGCCAGCAGTTGGAGGAGCTCCTATAATTCACCCCTCCACTTT
TRBD2,TRBJ2-7,few,TRBV7-2,CASSLGSGRSSYEQYF,TGTGCCAGCAGCTTAGGAAGCGGGAGGAGCTCCTACGAGCAGTACTTC
NA,TRBJ2-3,NA,TRBV7-2,CASRLTGHDTQYF,TGTGCCAGCAGGCTGACTGGGCACGATACGCAGTATTTT
NA,TRBJ2-5,few,TRBV7-9,CASSFTNQGYQETQYF,TGTGCCAGCAGCTTCACCAACCAGGGCTACCAAGAGACCCAGTACTTC
NA,TRBJ2-3,few,TRBV6-5,CASSYSRLDTQYF,TGTGCCAGCAGTTACTCGCGGTTAGATACGCAGTATTTT
NA,TRBJ1-6,few,TRBV15,CATSRGNSPLHF,TGTGCCACCAGCAGAGGGAATTCACCCCTCCACTTT
NA,TRBJ1-4,NA,TRBV19,CASSAGIATNEKLFF,TGTGCCAGTAGTGCAGGAATTGCAACTAATGAAAAACTGTTTTTT
TRBD1,TRBJ2-6,NA,TRBV12-3/TRBV12-4,CASSLTWTGLWANVLTF,TGTGCCAGCAGTTTAACCTGGACAGGTCTCTGGGCCAACGTCCTGACTTTC
TRBD2,TRBJ2-1,many,TRBV7-8,CASSLRLAGGEQFF,TGTGCCAGCAGCTTGAGGCTAGCGGGAGGTGAGCAGTTCTTC
TRBD2,TRBJ2-7,few,TRBV20-1,CSAISITTTSGEAYEQYF,TGCAGTGCCATTTCGATCACCACGACTAGCGGGGAAGCCTACGAGCAGTACTTC
NA,TRBJ1-3,NA,TRBV7-8,CASSPTGRSSGNTIYF,TGTGCCAGCAGCCCAACGGGACGGAGCTCTGGAAACACCATATATTTT
NA,TRBJ2-3,NA,TRBV12-3/TRBV12-4,CASSSGNTQYF,TGTGCCAGCAGTAGCGGAAATACGCAGTATTTT
NA,TRBJ2-3,NA,TRBV7-8,CASSLRDPRSPDTQYF,TGTGCCAGCAGCTTAAGGGACCCACGTTCTCCAGATACGCAGTATTTT
NA,TRBJ1-5,few,TRBV12-3/TRBV12-4,CASSFRGAGNQPQHF,TGTGCCAGCAGTTTCAGAGGGGCCGGCAATCAGCCCCAGCATTTT
NA,TRBJ2-5,many,TRBV5-1,CASSLGLHSQETQYF,TGCGCCAGCAGCTTGGGATTACACAGTCAAGAGACCCAGTACTTC
TRBD1,TRBJ2-1,many,TRBV29-1,CSVTDRGDNEQFF,TGCAGCGTAACTGACAGGGGGGACAATGAGCAGTTCTTC
NA,TRBJ2-2,NA,TRBV20-1,CSARVKAGGELFF,TGCAGTGCTAGAGTTAAGGCGGGAGGGGAGCTGTTTTTT
TRBD2,TRBJ2-3,many,TRBV9,CASSAPLAGGSDTQYF,TGTGCCAGCAGCGCCCCACTAGCGGGAGGATCAGATACGCAGTATTTT
TRBD2,TRBJ2-2,NA,TRBV12-3/TRBV12-4,CASSLVTTSENTGELFF,TGTGCCAGCAGTTTAGTGACGACTAGCGAGAACACCGGGGAGCTGTTTTTT
TRBD1,TRBJ2-2,many,TRBV7-9,CASSQGQGNTGELFF,TGTGCCAGCAGCCAGGGACAGGGGAACACCGGGGAGCTGTTTTTT
NA,TRBJ2-2,few,TRBV6-2/TRBV6-3,CASYWSLSTGELFF,TGTGCCAGCTATTGGAGTCTGAGCACCGGGGAGCTGTTTTTT
NA,TRBJ2-1,few,TRBV20-1,CNPRDGLSREQFF,TGCAATCCTCGGGACGGACTTTCTAGGGAGCAGTTCTTC
TRBD1,TRBJ2-7,NA,TRBV4-3,CASSQDPLGTATYEQYF,TGCGCCAGCAGCCAAGATCCCCTAGGGACAGCCACCTACGAGCAGTACTTC
TRBD2,TRBJ2-1,NA,TRBV15,CATSRDLVARTRGGEQFF,TGTGCCACCAGCAGAGATTTGGTAGCGAGGACTAGAGGCGGGGAGCAGTTCTTC
TRBD2,TRBJ2-7,few,TRBV15,CATGPGLASYEQYF,TGTGCCACCGGTCCGGGACTAGCGAGCTACGAGCAGTACTTC